This T cell receptor beta chain derives from a study of cytomegalovirus exposure and HLA in healthy donors. The assay was immunoSEQ multiplex PCR, and TCRdb's table has in-frame clones only and misses some. The table records tens of thousands of clones, approximately 97% of them present only once. Germline CDR1 is LNHDA and CDR2 is SQIVND (reference sequence). The CDR3 has 13 amino acids. With 5 bases removed from V and 4 bases from J, the gap between germline ends came to 11 bases. Specimen: PBMCs. This TCR was sampled from a young man in good health and CMV-seronegative. The gene calls are TRBV19 and TRBJ1-1; maybe TRBD1 (6 bases). This chain's CDR3 is CASSVQGGTEAFF. CDR3 in DNA: TGTGCCAGTAGTGTACAGGGTGGCACTGAAGCTTTCTTT.